This T cell receptor (beta chain) was documented in a study of blood T cell repertoires in COVID-19. Overall study: Sources were T cells, B-cell-depleted T cells, or PBMCs; the material itself was cDNA or gDNA.

This CDR3 is 15 amino acids long. Germline-derived CDR1 and CDR2 are SGHNT and YENEEA. V shed 5 bases, J shed 7 bases, and the junction held 7 bases outside the gene matches. TCRdb keeps only in-frame clones here, not all; method: immunoSEQ multiplex PCR. This sample yields about 310,000 clones, of which about nine tenths are seen a single time; roughly 2.3% belongs to the top ten. The chain is built from TRBV11-3 and TRBJ2-1, with TRBD1 identical over 11 bases. The receptor comes from a man aged 18 to 29 with active or convalescent COVID-19. Specimen: peripheral blood. In DNA, the CDR3 is TGTGCCAGCAGCAGAGGACAGGGGGCTTTAAATGAGCAGTTCTTC. The encoded protein is CASSRGQGALNEQFF.